In its sample, the clone carrying this T cell receptor (beta chain) was seen once. Its antigen is as yet unknown. Produced via immunoSEQ multiplex PCR; TCRdb's table is partial and in-frame only. The sample shows 100,000 to 150,000 clones, more than 70% of them seen only once. V shed 5 bases and J shed 5 bases, with 15 bases lying between them. Germline assignment: CDR1 SGHNT and CDR2 YENEEA. The CDR3 has 14 residues. Second-dose recipients at about 4 or about 12 weeks were treated as one pooled group. These data are taken from a study of T cell responses to AZD1222 COVID-19 vaccine. Overall study findings and caveats: Two doses of AZD1222 preceded a rise in Spike-specific TCR breadth and depth.

The chain joins TRBV11-3 to TRBJ1-1; TRBD1 might be the D (5 bases). The sample was peripheral blood, taken 28 days after the second AZD1222 dose. This sequence was found in an adult who received the AZD1222 COVID-19 vaccine. This CDR3 reads CASSRGAPWTEAFF. CDR3 nucleotides: TGTGCCAGCAGCCGAGGGGCGCCGTGGACTGAAGCTTTCTTT. The full variable domain, its missing parts supplied by reference TRBV11-3 and TRBJ1-1, is EAGVVQSPRYKIIEKKQPVAFWCNPISGHNTLYWYLQNLGQGPELLIRYENEEAVDDSQLPKDRFSAERLKGVDSTLKIQPAELGDSAVYLCASSRGAPWTEAFFGQGTRLTVV.